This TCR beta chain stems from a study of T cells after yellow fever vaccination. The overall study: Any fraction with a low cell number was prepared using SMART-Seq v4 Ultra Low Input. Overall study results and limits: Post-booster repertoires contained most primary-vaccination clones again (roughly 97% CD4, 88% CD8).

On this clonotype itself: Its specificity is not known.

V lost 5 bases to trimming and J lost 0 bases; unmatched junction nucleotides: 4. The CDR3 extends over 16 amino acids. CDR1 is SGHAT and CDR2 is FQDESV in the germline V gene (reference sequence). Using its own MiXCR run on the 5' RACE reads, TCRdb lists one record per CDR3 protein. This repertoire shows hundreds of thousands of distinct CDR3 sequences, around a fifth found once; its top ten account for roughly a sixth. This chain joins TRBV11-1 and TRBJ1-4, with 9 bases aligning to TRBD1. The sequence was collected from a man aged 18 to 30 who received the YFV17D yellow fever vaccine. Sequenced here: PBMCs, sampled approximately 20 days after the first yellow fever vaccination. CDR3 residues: CASSPRTGATNEKLFF. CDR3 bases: TGTGCCAGCAGCCCGAGGACAGGGGCAACTAATGAAAAACTGTTTTTT.